The 24 T cell receptor beta chains reported below all come from one sample, sequenced in a study of CD8+ T cells in alopecia areata. Sequencing used cDNA as its template, made by extracting RNA and reverse transcribing it. TCRdb's copy holds only in-frame clones and misses some; the assay was immunoSEQ multiplex PCR. In the table there are 110,000 to 150,000 clones, around 51% of which are singletons. The sample in question was CD4+ T cells sorted from blood, obtained at week 0. Receptor source: a human donor with alopecia areata.

CDR3 sequence reads: CASSVAGPGYEQYF. CDR3 DNA: TGTGCCAGCAGTGTTGCGGGCCCGGGCTACGAGCAGTACTTC. The chain is built from TRBV6-1 and TRBJ2-7, with a tentative D call TRBD2 (5 bases). CDR3 size: 14 residues. V lost 4 bases and J lost 3, with 13 bases in between. CDR1 MNHNS and CDR2 SASEGT come from the germline V gene.

The chain recombines TRBV27 with TRBJ1-1; no clear D gene. V was pared by 2 bases and J by 1 base, with 5 bases between. This CDR3 is 13 amino acids long. Per germline, CDR1 MNHEY and CDR2 SMNVEV (reference sequence). The CDR3 region is CASSLAANTEAFF. CDR3 sequence (DNA): TGTGCCAGCAGTTTAGCAGCGAACACTGAAGCTTTCTTT.

The chain employs TRBV15 and TRBJ1-1; no reliable D call. The germline V and J ends were trimmed by 7 bases and 0 bases, with 9 bases remaining between them. This CDR3 has 13 amino acids. CDR1 and CDR2 (germline): LNHNV, YYDKDF (reference sequence). The CDR3 DNA reads TGTGCCACCACCAGGACGCTGAACACTGAAGCTTTCTTT. Encoded protein: CATTRTLNTEAFF. The full variable domain, with the rest looked up from reference TRBV15 and TRBJ1-1, is DAMVIQNPRYQVTQFGKPVTLSCSQTLNHNVMYWYQQKSSQAPKLLFHYYDKDFNNEADTPDNFQSRRPNTSFCFLDIRSPGLGDTAMYLCATTRTLNTEAFFGQGTRLTVV.

The chain's CDR3 is CASSLGTTPVYNEQFF. CDR3 DNA sequence: TGTGCCAGCAGCTTAGGAACTACCCCAGTTTACAATGAGCAGTTCTTC. This chain uses TRBV11-3 with TRBJ2-1; D gene uncertain. Germline lookup yields CDR1 SGHNT and CDR2 YENEEA. V dropped 1 base and J dropped 4 bases, with 14 bases sitting between them. The CDR3 has 16 amino acids.

As to this clone: Other DNA sequences in the same sample also yield this CDR3. The chain links TRBV11-2 to TRBJ2-5; D gene ambiguous. The germline V gene encodes CDR1 SGHAT and CDR2 FQNNGV. This CDR3 is 14 amino acids long. V was pared by 1 base and J by 2 bases, with 8 bases between. CDR3 DNA: TGTGCCAGCAGCTTAGGCCAGGCACAAGAGACCCAGTACTTC. Translating it yields CASSLGQAQETQYF.

The genes are TRBV15 and TRBJ1-2; possible D gene TRBD1, 6 bases. V was shortened by 3 bases and J by 6 bases, with 11 bases between the two germline ends. CDR1 is LNHNV, CDR2 YYDKDF, per germline (reference sequence). This CDR3 region has 13 residues. The CDR3 protein is CATSSYRAHGYTF. CDR3 sequence (DNA): TGTGCCACCAGCAGCTACAGGGCTCATGGCTACACCTTC. The full variable domain, in which reference TRBV15 and TRBJ1-2 provide the parts outside the CDR3, is DAMVIQNPRYQVTQFGKPVTLSCSQTLNHNVMYWYQQKSSQAPKLLFHYYDKDFNNEADTPDNFQSRRPNTSFCFLDIRSPGLGDTAMYLCATSSYRAHGYTFGSGTRLTVV.

The rearrangement joins TRBV2 to TRBJ1-5; the match to TRBD1 covers 7 bases. CDR3 length: 14 residues. The J segment lost 3 bases and the V segment lost 5 bases, leaving 4 bases of the junction unmatched. From germline, CDR1 is SNHLY and CDR2 FYNNEI. The CDR3 region has the DNA TGTGCCAGCAGTAGGGACAGTACCAATCAGCCCCAGCATTTT. It translates to CASSRDSTNQPQHF.

The V call is TRBV2, the J call TRBJ2-4; D call uncertain. Between the trimmed V and J ends, which lost 6 bases and 9 bases, there was a span of 12 bases. Looked up from germline, CDR1 is SNHLY and CDR2 is FYNNEI. The CDR3 spans 12 residues. The DNA of the CDR3 is TGTGCCAGCAGCGTACGATGGGGCATTCAGTACTTC. This translates into CASSVRWGIQYF.

This rearrangement joins TRBV28 to TRBJ2-6; D unclear. This CDR3 spans 16 amino acids. CDR1 and CDR2 (germline): MDHEN, SYDVKM. Between the trimmed V and J ends, which lost 7 bases and 0 bases, there was a span of 13 bases. In nucleotides, the CDR3 is TGTGCCAGCACTGCGGCAGTAAGCTCTGGGGCCAACGTCCTGACTTTC. Translation: CASTAAVSSGANVLTF.

This clone was found once. CDR3 protein: CASSGGTVYGYTF. The CDR3 bases are TGTGCCAGCAGCGGAGGGACAGTCTATGGCTACACCTTC. The J gene is TRBJ1-2, the V gene TRBV25-1; 7 bases map to TRBD1. V was clipped by 6 bases and J by 4 bases; unmatched bases: 5. CDR1 and CDR2 from the germline V gene are MGHDK and SYGVNS. The CDR3 contains 13 residues.

This clone was picked up a small number of times. The chain employs TRBV2 and TRBJ2-3; D assignment may be TRBD1 or TRBD2 (5 bases each). Germline assignment: CDR1 SNHLY and CDR2 FYNNEI. V was trimmed by 5 bases and J by 6 bases, leaving 15 bases between them. There are 14 residues in the CDR3. CDR3 sequence: CASSTGHTGDTQYF. The DNA for the CDR3 is TGTGCCAGCAGTACCGGACATACGGGGGATACGCAGTATTTT.

This clone was detected only once. The CDR3 reads CASRPRGTRGEQYF. The DNA of the CDR3 is TGTGCCAGCAGACCGCGGGGGACGAGGGGCGAGCAGTACTTC. The chain uses TRBV28 and TRBJ2-7, with TRBD2 matching over 7 bases. The V gene's germline CDR1 is MDHEN and CDR2 SYDVKM. The CDR3 consists of 14 residues. V trimming: 6 bases; J trimming: 6 bases; junction bases outside the gene matches: 11.

The chain links TRBV7-9 to TRBJ2-7, with 8 bases identical to TRBD1. CDR3 length: 11 residues. Germline assignment: CDR1 SEHNR and CDR2 FQNEAQ (reference sequence). This chain's CDR3 is CPRDRNYEQYF. The CDR3 nucleotides read TGTCCTAGGGACAGGAACTACGAGCAGTACTTC.

The chain is built from TRBV30 and TRBJ2-3; possible D gene TRBD2, 6 bases. Trimming pared 7 bases from V and 2 bases from J, leaving 19 bases between. This CDR3 region has 15 residues. Germline CDR1 reads GTSNPN; CDR2 reads SVGIG (reference sequence). CDR3 nucleotide sequence: TGTGCCTCGTCCACGTTAGCGGCTGTCACAGATACGCAGTATTTT. Protein product: CASSTLAAVTDTQYF.

The rearrangement joins TRBV4-2 to TRBJ2-3; D unresolved. In germline, CDR1 is LGHNA, CDR2 YNFKEQ. This CDR3 comprises 13 residues. Trimming cost V 0 bases and J 11 bases, with 12 bases left between them. CDR3 sequence: CASSQDGGEKQYF. The CDR3, as DNA: TGTGCCAGCAGCCAAGATGGCGGCGAAAAGCAGTATTTT.

This sequence joins TRBV29-1 and TRBJ2-7; 9 bases are a match to TRBD1. V gave up 4 bases and J gave up 4 bases; unmatched junction bases: 8. CDR3 length equals 14 residues. Germline assignment: CDR1 SQVTM and CDR2 ANQGSEA. CDR3 loop: CSVVRDRVSYEQYF. The CDR3 bases are TGCAGCGTTGTAAGGGACAGGGTGTCTTACGAGCAGTACTTC.

The sample holds a few counts of this clone. This chain links TRBV9 with TRBJ2-3; 7 positions match TRBD1. The CDR3 is made up of 16 amino acids. V was clipped by 3 bases and J by 3 bases; unmatched bases: 10. Germline values: CDR1 SGDLS, CDR2 YYNGEE. CDR3: CASSAREGASTDTQYF. Here the CDR3 DNA reads TGTGCCAGCAGCGCACGCGAGGGGGCTTCGACAGATACGCAGTATTTT.

V usage is TRBV10-2 and J usage is TRBJ1-4; D uncertain. Trimming cost V 11 bases and J 7 bases, with 20 bases left between them. The CDR3 sequence is 14 residues long. The V gene's germline CDR1 is WSHSY and CDR2 SAAADI. The DNA for the CDR3 is TGCGCCTCGTACCCCGGAAGCTTCGGTGAAAAACTGTTTTTT. This codes for CASYPGSFGEKLFF.

There are a few counts of this clone. The rearrangement joins TRBV29-1 to TRBJ2-1; TRBD2 matches 9 bases. V lost 6 bases to trimming and J lost 12 bases; unmatched junction nucleotides: 15. Germline loops: CDR1 SQVTM, CDR2 ANQGSEA. The CDR3 contains 14 residues. In DNA form, the CDR3 reads TGCAGCGTACAAATGGGCGCTAGCGGGACGCGGCAGTTCTTC. This codes for CSVQMGASGTRQFF.

V and J are TRBV6-1 and TRBJ1-5, with D tentatively TRBD1 (5 bases). V lost 5 bases to trimming and J lost 0 bases, with 11 bases between them. CDR1 MNHNS and CDR2 SASEGT come from the germline V gene. The CDR3 extends over 15 amino acids. The CDR3 spells CASSPQGFSNQPQHF. CDR3 nucleotide sequence: TGTGCCAGCAGTCCCCAGGGTTTTAGCAATCAGCCCCAGCATTTT.

This clone came up once. The chain recombines TRBV5-1 with TRBJ2-5; TRBD1 might be the D (6 bases). The CDR3 is 13 amino acids. CDR1 and CDR2 (germline): SGHRS, YFSETQ. The V and J ends lost 4 bases and 5 bases respectively, with 12 bases between them. The CDR3 DNA sequence: TGCGCCAGCAGCGTGCAGGGGCCCGAGACCCAGTACTTC. Its translation is CASSVQGPETQYF.

This clone was seen only once. J is TRBJ1-2 and V is TRBV4-1, with TRBD1 matching 7 bases. This CDR3 is 15 amino acids long. The trim removed 3 bases at V and 7 bases at J, leaving 11 bases unmatched. Germline CDR1 reads MGHRA; CDR2 reads YSYEKL. CDR3 DNA sequence: TGCGCCAGCAGCCACGCCGACAGGGACATCTTTGGCTACACCTTC. It is translated as CASSHADRDIFGYTF.

This clone appeared a few times. This chain uses TRBV19 with TRBJ1-5, with D unresolved. This CDR3 is 12 amino acids long. V was cut by 6 bases and J by 3 bases, with 6 bases left in between. Germline V CDR1 and CDR2: LNHDA, SQIVND (reference sequence). The CDR3 loop is CASRMNNQPQHF. CDR3 sequence (DNA): TGTGCCAGTAGAATGAACAATCAGCCCCAGCATTTT.

This chain links TRBV7-6 with TRBJ2-2; D is possibly TRBD2 (6 bases). The germline CDR1 and CDR2 sequences are SGHVS and FNYEAQ. V was clipped by 6 bases and J by 7 bases, with 12 bases between them. The CDR3 runs 13 residues. The CDR3 sequence: CASSVREIGELFF. As DNA, the CDR3 is TGTGCCAGCAGTGTTCGGGAGATCGGGGAGCTGTTTTTT.